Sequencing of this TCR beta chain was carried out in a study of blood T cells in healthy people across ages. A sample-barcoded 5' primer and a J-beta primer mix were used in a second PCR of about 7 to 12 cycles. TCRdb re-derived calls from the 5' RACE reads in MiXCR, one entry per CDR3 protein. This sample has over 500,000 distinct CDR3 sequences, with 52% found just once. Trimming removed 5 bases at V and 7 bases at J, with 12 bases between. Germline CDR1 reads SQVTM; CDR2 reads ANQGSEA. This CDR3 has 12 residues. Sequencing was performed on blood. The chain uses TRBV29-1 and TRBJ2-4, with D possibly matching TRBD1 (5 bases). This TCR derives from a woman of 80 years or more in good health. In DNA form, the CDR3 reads TGCAGCGTTTCGGAAGGGGCCAACATTCAGTACTTC. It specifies CSVSEGANIQYF.